This TCR beta chain was documented in a study of T cell changes during pregnancy in multiple sclerosis. Produced via immunoSEQ multiplex PCR; TCRdb's table is partial and in-frame only. Altogether 13,000 or so clones are present, about 92% being singletons, with the ten largest covering 2.8%. The germline V gene encodes CDR1 SQVTM and CDR2 ANQGSEA. The CDR3 is made up of 14 amino acids. Regarding this clone: One end of the junction fails to match germline, which may point to a read error.

The chain couples TRBV29-1 to TRBJ2-3; TRBD2 matches 10 bases. The TCR was taken from a female donor in good health, enrolled as a control in a pregnancy study. The sample here was peripheral blood, taken in the second trimester of pregnancy. The CDR3 DNA follows: TGCAGCGTCGAAGGGCTAGCGGGAGCAGATACGCAGTATTTT. Its translation: CSVEGLAGADTQYF.